The TCR beta chain under discussion was sequenced for a study of blood T cell repertoires in COVID-19. Authors' methods: Estimates of nucleated cell counts were drawn from the amplification of reference gene primers. Libraries were prepared by immunoSEQ multiplex PCR; TCRdb keeps only in-frame clonotypes and omits some of them. V and J calls and clone size follow that table, whereas D and trimming were derived from the DNA. The table includes approximately 170,000 clones, roughly four fifths detected once. CDR1 is ENHRY and CDR2 is SYGVKD in the germline V gene. The CDR3 is made up of 18 amino acids. With 2 bases clipped from V and 5 bases from J, the junction kept 17 bases outside the gene matches.

The source material was peripheral blood. The V call is TRBV10-3, the J call TRBJ2-5; 7 nucleotides match TRBD2. This clonotype was sampled from a man in his 70s who had recovered from COVID-19. CDR3 coding DNA: TGTGCCATCAGTGAGCCACTCGTCGGGGGGAGGGCATCGGAGACCCAGTACTTC. Residues: CAISEPLVGGRASETQYF.